This T cell receptor (beta chain) is drawn from a study of cytomegalovirus exposure and HLA in healthy donors. Findings and limits, study-wide: Across donors, most TCRs were seen rarely, yet some public ones were widespread. In vitro data verified a few CMV-associated chains as specific for CMV antigens. Researchers counted about 150 TCR beta chains as cytomegalovirus-associated. Compared with the approximately 680-donor mean, an Asian-associated ancestry cluster reportedly had fewer N-insertions, according to a later analysis.

V was pared by 3 bases and J by 0 bases, with 7 bases of the junction left unmatched. This CDR3 comprises 16 residues. CDR1 is GTSNPN and CDR2 is SVGIG in the germline V gene (reference sequence). Remarks on this clone: As yet, its antigen is unknown.

PCR employed 60 Vbeta and 13 Jbeta primers. Clones were read by immunoSEQ multiplex PCR, and TCRdb kept only the in-frame ones, dropping some. Among roughly 100,000 clones, roughly three quarters were seen once, and the ten largest hold roughly 9.6%. Sequencing was done on a sample of PBMCs. This receptor was taken from a male donor in good health and CMV-seropositive. This chain links TRBV30 with TRBJ2-1; 8 bases are a match to TRBD2. CDR3 nucleotide sequence: TGTGCCTGGAGCCGACGGGGGGGGTTCTCCTACAATGAGCAGTTCTTC. This translates into CAWSRRGGFSYNEQFF. The whole variable domain, remainder taken from reference TRBV30 and TRBJ2-1, is SQTIHQWPATLVQPVGSPLSLECTVEGTSNPNLYWYRQAAGRGLQLLFYSVGIGQISSEVPQNLSASRPQDRQFILSSKKLLLSDSGFYLCAWSRRGGFSYNEQFFGPGTRLTVL.